Included here is one T cell receptor beta chain sequence, with context. The antigen remains unidentified. These data come from a study of cytomegalovirus exposure and HLA in healthy donors. Study in general: A data release that came early held 80 million or so unique TCRs from HLA-typed donors.

Study-wide points: Later analysis reportedly placed an Asian-associated ancestry cluster below the approximately 700-donor mean in N-insertions. Rarity marked most TCR sequences, yet some public TCRs occurred in many donors. There were some V segments, including TRBV6-2 and TRBV6-3, excluded as indistinguishable.

PCR was performed using 60 Vbeta and 13 Jbeta primers. Data came from immunoSEQ multiplex PCR; TCRdb stores just in-frame clones and leaves some out. This table has about 150,000 clones, about three fifths appearing once. The CDR3 has 15 amino acids. Germline loops: CDR1 LGHNA, CDR2 YSLEER. V shed 0 bases and J shed 2 bases, with 10 bases lying between them. The sequence was collected from a woman aged 60-70 years in good health and CMV-seropositive. The chain employs TRBV4-3 and TRBJ2-5; no reliable D call. Material: PBMCs. The CDR3 DNA follows: TGCGCCAGCAGCCAAGATCTCTCCAGACAAGAGACCCAGTACTTC. Its translation is CASSQDLSRQETQYF.